This T cell receptor beta chain came from a study of control samples from healthy donors and cancer patients. CDR1 and CDR2 (germline): SGHTS, YDEGEE. Between the trimmed V and J ends, which lost 1 base and 0 bases, there was a span of 14 bases. This CDR3 has 17 amino acids. The method was immunoSEQ multiplex PCR; TCRdb's version includes in-frame clones alone and lacks a portion of them. The sample has 15,000 or so clones, 87% seen once. Input material: PBMCs. The sequence derives from a woman in her 70s with colorectal cancer. The chain links TRBV5-8 to TRBJ1-3, with D unresolved. CDR3 in DNA: TGTGCCAGCAGCTTGCCCAATACAGCGAGCTCTGGAAACACCATATATTTT. Protein: CASSLPNTASSGNTIYF.